The sequence of this T cell receptor beta chain was determined in a study of cytomegalovirus exposure and HLA in healthy donors. Amplification used 60 Vbeta primers and 13 Jbeta primers. Produced via immunoSEQ multiplex PCR; TCRdb's table is partial and in-frame only. The table includes about 130,000 clones, 75% to 85% detected once. Likely unrecorded immune exposures existed in these nominally healthy donors. This CDR3 contains 14 residues. Unmatched junction bases numbered 7, after V lost 8 bases and J lost 0 bases. Looked up from germline, CDR1 is GTSNPN and CDR2 is SVGIG (reference sequence). The sample was PBMCs. The rearrangement joins TRBV30 to TRBJ1-1; 9 bases fit TRBD1. The receptor was isolated from a man aged 45-60 years in good health and CMV-seronegative. CDR3 in DNA: TGTGCCACCGGGACAGGGAGGATGAACACTGAAGCTTTCTTT. It codes for CATGTGRMNTEAFF.